This T cell receptor (beta chain) stems from a study of blood T cell repertoires in COVID-19. Study summary: The analysed material was cDNA or gDNA that came from T cells, B-cell-depleted T cells, or PBMCs.

V was trimmed by 2 bases and J by 3 bases, leaving 12 bases between them. Germline values: CDR1 SGHNT, CDR2 YYREEE (reference sequence). The CDR3 runs to 14 residues. Libraries were prepared by immunoSEQ multiplex PCR; TCRdb keeps only in-frame clonotypes and omits some of them. The sample includes some 250,000 clones, approximately 84% of them seen just once. The chain carries TRBV5-4 and TRBJ2-7, with D perhaps TRBD1 (5 bases). The sequenced material came from PBMCs or T cells enriched from blood (not recorded which). This TCR derives from a woman between 40 and 50 years old with acute COVID-19. CDR3 nucleotide sequence: TGTGCCAGCAGCTTTGGGGCGGCTCTCTACGAGCAGTACTTC. Translating it yields CASSFGAALYEQYF.